This T cell receptor (beta chain) is drawn from a study of cytomegalovirus exposure and HLA in healthy donors. The CDR3 has 14 residues. The trim removed 6 bases at V and 5 bases at J, leaving 4 bases unmatched. Germline lookup yields CDR1 MGHRA and CDR2 YSYEKL. Researchers ran the PCR with 60 Vbeta and 13 Jbeta primers. The method was immunoSEQ multiplex PCR; TCRdb's version includes in-frame clones alone and lacks a portion of them. The sample records 100,000 or so clones, 75% being singletons. V usage is TRBV4-1 and J usage is TRBJ2-2; TRBD1 matches at 9 bases. The sample consisted of PBMCs. This TCR came from a man aged 40-50 years in good health and CMV-seronegative. CDR3 protein: CASRSGTGTGELFF. CDR3 nucleotide sequence: TGCGCCAGCAGGAGTGGGACAGGGACCGGGGAGCTGTTTTTT.